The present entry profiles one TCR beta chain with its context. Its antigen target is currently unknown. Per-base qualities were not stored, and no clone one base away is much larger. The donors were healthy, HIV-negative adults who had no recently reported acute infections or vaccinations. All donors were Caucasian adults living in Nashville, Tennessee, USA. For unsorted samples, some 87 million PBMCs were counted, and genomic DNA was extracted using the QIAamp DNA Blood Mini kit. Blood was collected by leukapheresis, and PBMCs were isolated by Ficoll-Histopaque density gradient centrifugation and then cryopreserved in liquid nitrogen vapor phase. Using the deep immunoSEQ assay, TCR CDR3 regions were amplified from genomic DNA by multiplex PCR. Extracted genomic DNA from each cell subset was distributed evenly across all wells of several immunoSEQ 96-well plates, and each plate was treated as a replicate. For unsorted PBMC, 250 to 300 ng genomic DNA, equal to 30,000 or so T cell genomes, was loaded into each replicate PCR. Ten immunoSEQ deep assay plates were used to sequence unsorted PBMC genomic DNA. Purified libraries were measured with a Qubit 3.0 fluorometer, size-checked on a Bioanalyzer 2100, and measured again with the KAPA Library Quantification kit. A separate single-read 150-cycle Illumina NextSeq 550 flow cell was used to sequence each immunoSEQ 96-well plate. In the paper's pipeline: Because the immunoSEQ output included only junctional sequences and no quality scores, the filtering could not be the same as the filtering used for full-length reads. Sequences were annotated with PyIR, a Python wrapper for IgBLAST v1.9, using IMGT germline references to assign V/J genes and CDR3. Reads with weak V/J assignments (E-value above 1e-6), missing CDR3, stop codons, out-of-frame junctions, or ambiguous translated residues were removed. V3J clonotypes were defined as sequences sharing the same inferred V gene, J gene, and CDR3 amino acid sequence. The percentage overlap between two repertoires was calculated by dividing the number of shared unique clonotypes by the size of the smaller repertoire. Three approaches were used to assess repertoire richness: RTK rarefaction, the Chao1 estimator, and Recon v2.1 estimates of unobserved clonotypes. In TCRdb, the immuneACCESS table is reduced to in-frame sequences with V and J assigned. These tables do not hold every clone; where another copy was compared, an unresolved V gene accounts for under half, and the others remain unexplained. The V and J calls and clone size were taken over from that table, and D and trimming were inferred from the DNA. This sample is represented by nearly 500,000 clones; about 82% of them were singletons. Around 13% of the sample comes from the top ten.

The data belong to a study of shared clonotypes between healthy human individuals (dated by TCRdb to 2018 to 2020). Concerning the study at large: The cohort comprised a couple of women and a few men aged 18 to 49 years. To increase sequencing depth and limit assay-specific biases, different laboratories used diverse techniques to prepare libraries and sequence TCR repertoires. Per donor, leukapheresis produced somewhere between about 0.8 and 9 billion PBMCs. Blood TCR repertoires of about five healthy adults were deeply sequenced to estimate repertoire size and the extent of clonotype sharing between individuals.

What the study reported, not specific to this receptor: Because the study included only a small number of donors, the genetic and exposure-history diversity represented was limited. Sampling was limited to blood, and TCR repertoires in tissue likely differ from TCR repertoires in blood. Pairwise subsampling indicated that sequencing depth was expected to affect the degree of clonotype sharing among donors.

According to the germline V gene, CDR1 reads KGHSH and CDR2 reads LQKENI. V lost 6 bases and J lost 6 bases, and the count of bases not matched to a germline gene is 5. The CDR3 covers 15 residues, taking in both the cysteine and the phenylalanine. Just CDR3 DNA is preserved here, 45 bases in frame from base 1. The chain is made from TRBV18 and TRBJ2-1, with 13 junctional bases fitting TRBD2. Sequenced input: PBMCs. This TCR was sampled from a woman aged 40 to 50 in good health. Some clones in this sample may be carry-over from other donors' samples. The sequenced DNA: TGTGCCAGCTCTTCCGGGACTAGCGGGGTCAATGAGCAGTTCTTC. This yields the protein CASSSGTSGVNEQFF.